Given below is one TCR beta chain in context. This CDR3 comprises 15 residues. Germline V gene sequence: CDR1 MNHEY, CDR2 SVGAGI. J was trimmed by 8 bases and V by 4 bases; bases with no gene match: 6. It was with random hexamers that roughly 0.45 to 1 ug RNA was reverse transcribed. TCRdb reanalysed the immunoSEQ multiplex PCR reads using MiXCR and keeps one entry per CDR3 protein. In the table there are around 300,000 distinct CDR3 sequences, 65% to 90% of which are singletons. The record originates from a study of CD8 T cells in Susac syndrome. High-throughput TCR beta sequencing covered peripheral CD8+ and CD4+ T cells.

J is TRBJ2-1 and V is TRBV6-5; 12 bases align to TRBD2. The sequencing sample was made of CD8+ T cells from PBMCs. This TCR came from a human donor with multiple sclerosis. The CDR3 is CASSLTSGSVDEQFF. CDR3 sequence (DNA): TGTGCCAGCAGTTTGACTAGCGGGAGTGTCGATGAGCAGTTCTTC.